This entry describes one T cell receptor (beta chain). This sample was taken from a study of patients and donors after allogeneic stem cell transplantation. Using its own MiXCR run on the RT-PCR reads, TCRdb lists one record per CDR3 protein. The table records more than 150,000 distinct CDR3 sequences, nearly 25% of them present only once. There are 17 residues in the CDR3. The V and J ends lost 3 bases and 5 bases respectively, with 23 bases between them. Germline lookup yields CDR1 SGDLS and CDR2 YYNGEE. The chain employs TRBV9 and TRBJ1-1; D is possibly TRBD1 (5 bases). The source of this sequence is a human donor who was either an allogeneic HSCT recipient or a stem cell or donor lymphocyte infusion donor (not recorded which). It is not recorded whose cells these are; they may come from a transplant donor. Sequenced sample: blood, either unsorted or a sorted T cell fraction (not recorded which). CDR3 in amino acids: CASSAWEGPPMETEAFF. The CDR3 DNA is TGTGCCAGCAGCGCGTGGGAGGGACCGCCGATGGAAACTGAAGCTTTCTTT.